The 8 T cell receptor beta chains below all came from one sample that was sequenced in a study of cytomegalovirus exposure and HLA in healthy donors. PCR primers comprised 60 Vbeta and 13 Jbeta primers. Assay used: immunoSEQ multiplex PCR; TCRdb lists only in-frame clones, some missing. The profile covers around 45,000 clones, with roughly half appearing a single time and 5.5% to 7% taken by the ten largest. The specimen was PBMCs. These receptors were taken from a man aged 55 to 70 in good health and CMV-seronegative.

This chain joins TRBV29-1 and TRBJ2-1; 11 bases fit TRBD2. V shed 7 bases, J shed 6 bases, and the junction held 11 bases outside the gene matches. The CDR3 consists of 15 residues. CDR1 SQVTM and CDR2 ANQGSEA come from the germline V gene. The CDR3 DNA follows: TGCAGCGCCCTGGTACTAGCGGGGGAGGGCAATGAGCAGTTCTTC. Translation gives CSALVLAGEGNEQFF.

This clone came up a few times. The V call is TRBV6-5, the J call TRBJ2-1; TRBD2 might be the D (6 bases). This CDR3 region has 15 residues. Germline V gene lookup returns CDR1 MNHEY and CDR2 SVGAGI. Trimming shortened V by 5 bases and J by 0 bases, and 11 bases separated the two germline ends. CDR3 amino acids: CASSPQGLSYNEQFF. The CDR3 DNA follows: TGTGCCAGCAGTCCGCAGGGACTCTCCTACAATGAGCAGTTCTTC.

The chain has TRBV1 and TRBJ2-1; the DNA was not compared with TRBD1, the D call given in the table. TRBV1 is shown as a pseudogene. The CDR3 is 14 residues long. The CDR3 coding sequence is TGCACCAGCAGCCATCAGGTGATCTCGAATGAGCAGTTCTTC. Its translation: CTSSHQVISNEQFF.

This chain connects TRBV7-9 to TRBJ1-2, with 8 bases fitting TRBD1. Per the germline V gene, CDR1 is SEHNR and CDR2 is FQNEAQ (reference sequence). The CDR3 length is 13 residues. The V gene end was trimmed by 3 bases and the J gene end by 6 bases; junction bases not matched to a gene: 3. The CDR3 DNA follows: TGTGCCAGCAGCTTTCGGACAGGGCATGGCTACACCTTC. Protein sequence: CASSFRTGHGYTF.

The CDR3 loop reads CASRQAYGYTF. In DNA, the CDR3 is TGTGCCAGTAGACAGGCCTATGGCTACACCTTC. V is TRBV6-5 and J is TRBJ1-2, with D possibly being TRBD1 (6 bases). Per germline, CDR1 MNHEY and CDR2 SVGAGI. This CDR3 spans 11 amino acids. The V end was cut by 9 bases, the J end by 4 bases, with 9 bases between.

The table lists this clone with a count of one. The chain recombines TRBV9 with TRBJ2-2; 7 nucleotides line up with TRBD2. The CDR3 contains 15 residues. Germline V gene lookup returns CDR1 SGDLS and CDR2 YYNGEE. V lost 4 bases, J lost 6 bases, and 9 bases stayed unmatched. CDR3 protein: CASSSAGLSAGELFF. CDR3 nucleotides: TGTGCCAGCAGCTCAGCGGGATTATCAGCCGGGGAGCTGTTTTTT.

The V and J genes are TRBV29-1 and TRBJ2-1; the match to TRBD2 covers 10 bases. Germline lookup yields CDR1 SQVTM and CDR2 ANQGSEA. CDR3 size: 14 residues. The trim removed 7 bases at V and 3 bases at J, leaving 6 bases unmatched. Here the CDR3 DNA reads TGCAGCGGTAGACTAGCGGGCCTCTACAATGAGCAGTTCTTC. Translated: CSGRLAGLYNEQFF.

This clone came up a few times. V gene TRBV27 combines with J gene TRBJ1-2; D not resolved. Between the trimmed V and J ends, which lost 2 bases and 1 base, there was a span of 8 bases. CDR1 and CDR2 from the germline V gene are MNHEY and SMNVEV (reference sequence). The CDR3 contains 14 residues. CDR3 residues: CASSLKGGNYGYTF. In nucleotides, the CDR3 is TGTGCCAGCAGTTTAAAAGGAGGTAACTATGGCTACACCTTC.